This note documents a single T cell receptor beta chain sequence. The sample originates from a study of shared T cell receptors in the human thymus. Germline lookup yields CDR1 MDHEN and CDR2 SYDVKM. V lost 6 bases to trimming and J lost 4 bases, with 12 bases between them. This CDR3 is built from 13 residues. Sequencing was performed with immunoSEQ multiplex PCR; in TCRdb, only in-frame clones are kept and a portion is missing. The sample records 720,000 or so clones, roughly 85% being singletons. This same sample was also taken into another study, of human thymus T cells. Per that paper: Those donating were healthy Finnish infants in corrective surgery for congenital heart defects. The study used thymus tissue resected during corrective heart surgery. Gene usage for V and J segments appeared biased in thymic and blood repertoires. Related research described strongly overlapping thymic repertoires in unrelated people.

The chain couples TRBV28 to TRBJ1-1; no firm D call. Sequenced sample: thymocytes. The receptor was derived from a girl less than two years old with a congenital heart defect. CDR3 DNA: TGTGCCAGCAGCCCCGGGTGGAGCACTGAAGCTTTCTTT. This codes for CASSPGWSTEAFF. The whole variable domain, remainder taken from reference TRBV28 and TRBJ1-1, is DVKVTQSSRYLVKRTGEKVFLECVQDMDHENMFWYRQDPGLGLRLIYFSYDVKMKEKGDIPEGYSVSREKKERFSLILESASTNQTSMYLCASSPGWSTEAFFGQGTRLTVV.